This record concerns one TCR beta chain sequence. The specificity of this receptor is unknown. No base-level quality is on record; no much larger clone is a single base apart. This sample stems from a study of blood T cell repertoires in COVID-19 (TCRdb year 2020). Background on the whole study: Samples from collaborators originated in the United States, Italy and Spain and spanned both the acute and convalescent phases of COVID-19. A freely available public database, intended as a resource for researchers studying the immune response to SARS-CoV-2, is where the repertoires were released. Deeply sampled blood TCRbeta repertoires from subjects exposed to, actively infected with, or recovered from COVID-19 were included in the dataset. The material from the prospective study consisted of cDNA or gDNA derived from T cells, B-cell-depleted T cells, or PBMCs. Samples came from the ongoing ImmuneRACE study (first 160 participants) plus 1,254 subjects from 6 global collaborators. HLA class I and class II types, where available, came from metadata supplied by the sample provider rather than from assay-based typing. The sample metadata nearly always contained a de-identified subject ID, COVID-19 status, age in years and sex. Overall results and qualifications from the work: The amount of clinical and demographic metadata varied by source and participant and was provided uncurated.

The immunoSEQ Assay, a bias-controlled multiplex PCR, was used to amplify TCRbeta CDR3 regions from genomic DNA. The authors' pipeline ran thus. The number of nucleated cells in each sample was estimated by amplification of reference gene primers within the assay. Sequence reads were collapsed and filtered to measure the absolute abundance of every unique TCRbeta CDR3 rearrangement. For each sample, productive Simpson clonality was calculated as the square root of Simpson's diversity index over productive rearrangements. This is the immuneACCESS table as TCRdb keeps it, with only in-frame sequences that have V and J called. A part of the clones is gone; compared with another copy, unresolved V genes explain less than half, and the rest is unexplained. From that table come the V and J calls and clone size; the DNA was used to work out D and trimming. Recorded for this sample are about 45,000 clones; about 85% of them occurred a single time. Jointly, the top ten make up roughly 33% of the sample.

The CDR3 goes from the cysteine to the phenylalanine over 15 residues. Left in the record is the CDR3 DNA by itself, 45 bases read in frame from the first base. From a lookup of the germline V gene, CDR1 and CDR2 are MNHNS and SASEGT. Compared with germline, V lacks 5 bases and J lacks 4 bases; bases without a gene match: 10. Each collaborating institution followed its own protocols to collect whole blood in K2EDTA tubes. For TCRbeta analysis, collaborators shipped samples as frozen whole blood, isolated PBMCs, or DNA extracted from either of those sample types. The chain uses TRBV6-1 and TRBJ2-7; the central 8 bases match TRBD2. Sequencing was carried out using peripheral blood. This receptor was identified in a woman of 80 years or more with acute or convalescent COVID-19. The CDR3: CASSHGDGGGYEQYF. The DNA sequence reads TGTGCCAGCAGTCACGGGGACGGCGGGGGGTACGAGCAGTACTTC.